Following are 4 T cell receptor beta chains from one sample sequenced in a study of regulatory T cells in long-lasting Graves disease. Sample time point: newly diagnosed GD, antithyroid drugs for less than 3 months. RNA isolated from PBMCs was used to make the TCR library. Both iRepertoire HTBI primers and Arm-PCR of CDR3 regions were used to build the TCR beta libraries. TCRdb passed the multiplex PCR reads through MiXCR, listing each CDR3 protein once. This table holds 400,000 to 500,000 distinct CDR3 sequences, over 12% found once. Separately, the same data were catalogued under a study of T cells in Graves' hyperthyroidism and ophthalmopathy.

Sample: peripheral blood mononuclear cells (PBMCs), taken at new diagnosis, from a patient treated with antithyroid drugs. Source of these receptors: a woman in her 40s with Graves disease.

This clonotype was recorded at least ten times. The CDR3 DNA reads as TGTGCCAGCAGTTTAGATTCTGGAGTCTACGAGCAGTACTTC. Protein product: CASSLDSGVYEQYF. This chain connects TRBV28 to TRBJ2-7; the D is unclear. CDR1 MDHEN and CDR2 SYDVKM come from the germline V gene. This CDR3 has 14 amino acids. Trimming removed 2 bases at V and 3 bases at J, with 11 bases between.

This clonotype has ten or more counts. V and J are TRBV12-5 and TRBJ2-7, with D possibly TRBD1 on 5 matching bases. The ends were cut back, 0 bases at V and 5 bases at J, with 14 bases in the middle. This CDR3 is built from 15 residues. CDR1 is LGHNT, CDR2 FRNRAP, per germline. As DNA, the CDR3 is TGTGCTAGTGGTTTGGTAGTGGTCAGGGTCCACGAGCAGTACTTC. It translates to CASGLVVVRVHEQYF.

The rearrangement uses TRBV29-1 and TRBJ2-7; a possible D gene is TRBD2 (6 bases). Germline V gives CDR1 SQVTM, CDR2 ANQGSEA. The ends were cut back, 4 bases at V and 5 bases at J, with 21 bases in the middle. The CDR3 has 15 residues. CDR3 residues: CSVVGRLDRTHEQYF. For the CDR3, the DNA is TGCAGCGTTGTAGGTCGACTAGATCGGACCCACGAGCAGTACTTC.

This clonotype was picked up many times. The V call is TRBV27, the J call TRBJ2-7; no definite D call. Trimming removed 5 bases from V and 2 bases from J, with 16 bases in between. This CDR3 comprises 15 residues. Germline V gene sequence: CDR1 MNHEY, CDR2 SMNVEV (reference sequence). The CDR3 DNA follows: TGTGCCAGCAGTCCATACCGGACGGTGGCCTACGAGCAGTACTTC. As protein: CASSPYRTVAYEQYF.